This TCR beta chain was identified during a study of blood T cell repertoires in COVID-19. The overall study: Samples of COVID-19 (acute and convalescent) were obtained from the United States, Italy and Spain.

This table comes from immunoSEQ multiplex PCR, and its TCRdb copy is limited to in-frame clones, with some not included. The table lists around 320,000 clones, roughly nine tenths of them singletons. Those designated as exposed participants met a COVID-19 case within 2 weeks before study entry. Trimming pared 3 bases from V and 8 bases from J, leaving 8 bases between. There are 13 residues in the CDR3. Material: PBMCs or T cells enriched from blood (not recorded which). The TCR originated in a woman in her 30s who had been exposed to COVID-19. The chain has TRBV12-3 or TRBV12-4 and TRBJ1-6, with a possible D match to TRBD1 (5 bases). CDR3 loop: CASSFGGDSPLHF. The CDR3 DNA follows: TGTGCCAGCAGTTTCGGGGGGGATTCACCCCTCCACTTT.